The entry that follows covers one T cell receptor (beta chain) sequence. The antigen remains unidentified. This sample is part of a study of cytomegalovirus exposure and HLA in healthy donors. Broader study findings: In an earlier analysis, most TCR beta V segments were productive about 87% or about 30% of the time.

Primers for the PCR totalled 60 Vbeta and 13 Jbeta. Using immunoSEQ multiplex PCR, the repertoire was profiled, and TCRdb retains in-frame clones only, with some absent. The sample has approximately 52,000 clones. Material: PBMCs. The clonotype originates from a man over 45 in good health and CMV-seropositive.

CDR3 region: CASSLGWGQGRGTEAFF. The CDR3 DNA is TGTGCCAGCAGCTTAGGTTGGGGACAGGGGCGAGGGACTGAAGCTTTCTTT. The rearrangement joins TRBV7-8 to TRBJ1-1, with 10 nucleotides matching TRBD1. Germline CDR1 SGHVS, CDR2 FQNEAQ. The CDR3 is 17 amino acids. Losses at the gene ends were 1 base for V and 5 bases for J; bases not matched to a gene: 10.